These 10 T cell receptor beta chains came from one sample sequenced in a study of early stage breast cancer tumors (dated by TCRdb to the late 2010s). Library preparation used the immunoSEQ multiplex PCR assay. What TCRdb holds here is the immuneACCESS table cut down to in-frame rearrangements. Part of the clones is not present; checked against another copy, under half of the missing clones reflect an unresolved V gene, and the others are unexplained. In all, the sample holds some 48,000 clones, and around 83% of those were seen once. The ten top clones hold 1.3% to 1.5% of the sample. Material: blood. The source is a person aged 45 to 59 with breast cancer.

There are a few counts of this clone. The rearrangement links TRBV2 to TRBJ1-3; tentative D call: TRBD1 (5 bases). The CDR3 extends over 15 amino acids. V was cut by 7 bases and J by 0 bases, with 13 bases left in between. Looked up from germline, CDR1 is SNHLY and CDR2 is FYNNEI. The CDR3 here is CASTWTSSSGNTIYF. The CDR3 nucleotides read TGTGCCAGCACCTGGACATCTTCCTCTGGAAACACCATATATTTT.

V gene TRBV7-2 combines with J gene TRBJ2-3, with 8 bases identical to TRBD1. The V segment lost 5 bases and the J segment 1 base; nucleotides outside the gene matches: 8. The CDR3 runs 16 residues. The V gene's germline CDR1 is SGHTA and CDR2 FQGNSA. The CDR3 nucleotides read TGTGCCAGCAGCCCTGACAGGGGTATCGGCACAGATACGCAGTATTTT. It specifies CASSPDRGIGTDTQYF.

CDR3 coding DNA: TGTGCCAGCAGGCAGGAGGTCCAAGAGACCCAGTACTTC. Translation: CASRQEVQETQYF. The V and J genes are TRBV6-5 and TRBJ2-5; maybe TRBD2 (5 bases). V was shortened by 6 bases and J by 1 base, with 9 bases between the two germline ends. Germline lookup yields CDR1 MNHEY and CDR2 SVGAGI. The CDR3 consists of 13 residues.

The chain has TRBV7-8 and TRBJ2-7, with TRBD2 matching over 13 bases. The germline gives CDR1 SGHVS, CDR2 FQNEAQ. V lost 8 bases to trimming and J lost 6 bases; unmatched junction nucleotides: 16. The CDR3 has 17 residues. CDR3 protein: CASLEGLAGRGLGEQYF. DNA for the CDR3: TGTGCCAGCTTGGAGGGACTAGCGGGGAGGGGCTTAGGCGAGCAGTACTTC.

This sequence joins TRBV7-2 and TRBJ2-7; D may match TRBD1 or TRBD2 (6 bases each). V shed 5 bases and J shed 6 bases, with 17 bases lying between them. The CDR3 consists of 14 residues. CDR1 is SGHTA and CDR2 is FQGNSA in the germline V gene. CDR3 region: CASSQTGASGEQYF. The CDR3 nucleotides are TGTGCCAGCAGCCAAACGGGGGCCTCAGGCGAGCAGTACTTC.

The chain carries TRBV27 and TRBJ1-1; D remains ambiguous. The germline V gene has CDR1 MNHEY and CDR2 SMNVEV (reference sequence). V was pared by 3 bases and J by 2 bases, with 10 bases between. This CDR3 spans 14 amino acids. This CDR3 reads CASSFGPLNTEAFF. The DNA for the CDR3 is TGTGCCAGCAGTTTCGGACCGTTAAACACTGAAGCTTTCTTT.

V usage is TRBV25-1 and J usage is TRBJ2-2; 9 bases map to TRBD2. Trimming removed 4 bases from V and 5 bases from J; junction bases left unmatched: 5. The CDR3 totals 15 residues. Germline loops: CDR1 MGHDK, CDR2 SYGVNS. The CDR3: CASSARTSVTGELFF. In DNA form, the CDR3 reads TGTGCCAGCAGTGCTCGGACTAGCGTAACCGGGGAGCTGTTTTTT.

The CDR3 spells CASSINRARSGNTIYF. CDR3 coding DNA: TGCGCCAGCAGCATCAACAGGGCCCGCTCTGGAAACACCATATATTTT. This chain connects TRBV5-1 to TRBJ1-3; a weak D match, TRBD1 (6 bases). Trimming shortened V by 4 bases and J by 0 bases, and 14 bases separated the two germline ends. The CDR3 contains 16 residues. Germline assignment: CDR1 SGHRS and CDR2 YFSETQ. Supplemented by reference TRBV5-1 and TRBJ1-3, the full variable domain reads KAGVTQTPRYLIKTRGQQVTLSCSPISGHRSVSWYQQTPGQGLQFLFEYFSETQRNKGNFPGRFSGRQFSNSRSEMNVSTLELGDSALYLCASSINRARSGNTIYFGEGSWLTVV.

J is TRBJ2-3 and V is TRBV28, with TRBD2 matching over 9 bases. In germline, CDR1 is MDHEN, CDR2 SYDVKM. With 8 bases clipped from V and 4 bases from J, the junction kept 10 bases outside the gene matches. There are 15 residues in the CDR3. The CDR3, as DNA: TGTGCCAGCTTCTCGGGACTAGCCCTCCCAGATACGCAGTATTTT. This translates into CASFSGLALPDTQYF.

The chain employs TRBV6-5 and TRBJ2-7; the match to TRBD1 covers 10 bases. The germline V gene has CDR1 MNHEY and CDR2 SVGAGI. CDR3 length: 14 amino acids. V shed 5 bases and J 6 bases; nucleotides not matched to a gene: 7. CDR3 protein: CASSRGTGVSEQYF. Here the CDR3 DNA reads TGTGCCAGCAGTCGCGGGACAGGGGTTTCCGAGCAGTACTTC.